This TCR beta chain was identified during a study of T cell repertoires in cytomegalovirus infection. As for the study in general: Carrying CMV and the relevant HLA type showed in public TCR beta signatures. Whole-study findings and limits: Carriage of CMV together with the relevant HLA was identifiable through cumulative public TCR beta family frequency.

This clonotype was recorded only once. Its cognate antigen is unknown. TCRdb re-analysed the reads in MiXCR, keeping a single row per CDR3 protein. This table has about 770,000 distinct CDR3 sequences, 25% to 35% appearing once. CDR3 length: 19 residues. The V and J ends lost 4 bases and 4 bases respectively, with 29 bases between them. Germline lookup yields CDR1 SGHNT and CDR2 YYREEE (reference sequence). The material was cultured CD8+ T cells from PBMCs, obtained from culture after CMV antigen stimulation. The chain carries TRBV5-4 and TRBJ1-1; no reliable D call. This sequence was found in a human donor in good health (CMV status not recorded). Some clones in this sample may be carry-over from other donors' samples. Here the CDR3 reads CASSPNQSPSRVLGTEAFF. The CDR3, as DNA: TGTGCCAGCAGCCCGAATCAGTCACCCAGTAGGGTGTTAGGCACTGAAGCTTTCTTT. Filled out from reference TRBV5-4 and TRBJ1-1, the complete variable domain reads ETGVTQSPTHLIKTRGQQVTLRCSSQSGHNTVSWYQQALGQGPQFIFQYYREEENGRGNFPPRFSGLQFPNYSSELNVNALELDDSALYLCASSPNQSPSRVLGTEAFFGQGTRLTVV.